A selection of T cell receptor beta chains follows, all from one sample in a study of regulatory T cells in long-lasting Graves disease. MiXCR, run by TCRdb on the multiplex PCR reads, gives a single entry per CDR3 protein. The top ten clones hold roughly 7.1% of a sample with 400,000 to 500,000 distinct CDR3 sequences, 20% to 25% of them seen once. Sequencing was performed on peripheral blood mononuclear cells (PBMCs), taken when the disease was refractory, from a patient treated with antithyroid drugs. Every receptor here comes from a female donor with Graves disease. Each CDR3 is given with its conserved first and last residue. Each record gives: clone size, J gene, D gene, V gene, CDR3 DNA, CDR3 protein. The D gene is left open where the match is weak. Some rows have no size entry. The others give once, few or many, or a class for an expanded clone.

clone_size: NA
j_call: TRBJ1-5
d_call: NA
v_call: TRBV19
cdr3_nt: TGTGCCAGTATAAGTTTTGGGGGACGCAATCAGCCCCAGCATTTT
cdr3_aa: CASISFGGRNQPQHF

clone_size: many
j_call: TRBJ1-5
d_call: NA
v_call: TRBV28
cdr3_nt: TGTGCCAGCAGCTCAACTGGGGACAATCAGCCCCAGCATTTT
cdr3_aa: CASSSTGDNQPQHF

clone_size: NA
j_call: TRBJ2-7
d_call: NA
v_call: TRBV4-2
cdr3_nt: TGTGCCAGCAGCCAAGATAAAGTAGCCGCCTACGAGCAGTACTTC
cdr3_aa: CASSQDKVAAYEQYF

clone_size: few
j_call: TRBJ1-2
d_call: NA
v_call: TRBV19
cdr3_nt: TGTGCCACAAGCGGACCCAATGGCTACACCTTC
cdr3_aa: CATSGPNGYTF

clone_size: NA
j_call: TRBJ1-2
d_call: NA
v_call: TRBV7-9
cdr3_nt: TGTGCCAGCAGCTTAACGAGTGGCAGAAACTATGGCTACACCTTC
cdr3_aa: CASSLTSGRNYGYTF

clone_size: many
j_call: TRBJ2-4
d_call: NA
v_call: TRBV7-9
cdr3_nt: TGTGCCAGCAGCCCCGGGACAGCGGGAAACATTCAGTACTTC
cdr3_aa: CASSPGTAGNIQYF

clone_size: NA
j_call: TRBJ1-2
d_call: TRBD1
v_call: TRBV28
cdr3_nt: TGTGCCAGCAGTTTAGGGACAGGGGTCGGCTACACCTTC
cdr3_aa: CASSLGTGVGYTF

clone_size: NA
j_call: TRBJ2-7
d_call: TRBD1
v_call: TRBV20-1
cdr3_nt: TGCAGTCGACAGGGGCCAAACTACGAGCAGTACTTC
cdr3_aa: CSRQGPNYEQYF

clone_size: many
j_call: TRBJ2-5
d_call: NA
v_call: TRBV11-2
cdr3_nt: TGTGCCAGCAGCTTACATAACACGCAAGAGACCCAGTACTTC
cdr3_aa: CASSLHNTQETQYF

clone_size: NA
j_call: TRBJ2-1
d_call: TRBD1
v_call: TRBV28
cdr3_nt: TGTGCCAGCAGTTCGGTAGGGGACAGGGGAGGTGAGCAGTTCTTC
cdr3_aa: CASSSVGDRGGEQFF

clone_size: NA
j_call: TRBJ2-2
d_call: NA
v_call: TRBV11-3
cdr3_nt: TGTGCCAGCAGCGTAGGCAGGGCTTCCGGGGAGCTGTTTTTT
cdr3_aa: CASSVGRASGELFF

clone_size: NA
j_call: TRBJ2-7
d_call: NA
v_call: TRBV6-1
cdr3_nt: TGTGCCAGCAGTAGGGGACGCAGCTCCTACGAGCAGTACTTC
cdr3_aa: CASSRGRSSYEQYF

clone_size: many
j_call: TRBJ2-7
d_call: NA
v_call: TRBV6-1
cdr3_nt: TGTGCCAGCAATCAACCCTGGCCACGACAGTACGAGCAGTACTTC
cdr3_aa: CASNQPWPRQYEQYF

clone_size: few
j_call: TRBJ1-2
d_call: NA
v_call: TRBV6-1
cdr3_nt: TGTGCCAGCAGTGCCTCCGGGGGCTACACCTTC
cdr3_aa: CASSASGGYTF

clone_size: many
j_call: TRBJ2-7
d_call: NA
v_call: TRBV12-3/TRBV12-4
cdr3_nt: TGTGCCAGCAGCCTTCCGGGAGCAAACGAGCAGTACTTC
cdr3_aa: CASSLPGANEQYF

clone_size: NA
j_call: TRBJ2-3
d_call: NA
v_call: TRBV7-3
cdr3_nt: TGTGCCAGCAGTCCGGGACACAGCACAGATACGCAGTATTTT
cdr3_aa: CASSPGHSTDTQYF

clone_size: few
j_call: TRBJ2-7
d_call: TRBD1
v_call: TRBV20-1
cdr3_nt: TGCAGTGCTAGAGATGCTACTAGTGACAGGGCCCCCTACGAGCAGTACTTC
cdr3_aa: CSARDATSDRAPYEQYF

clone_size: many
j_call: TRBJ1-2
d_call: TRBD1
v_call: TRBV10-3
cdr3_nt: TGTGCCGTTAGACAGGGCGGGAACTATGGCTACACCTTC
cdr3_aa: CAVRQGGNYGYTF

clone_size: NA
j_call: TRBJ2-5
d_call: TRBD1
v_call: TRBV7-8
cdr3_nt: TGTGCCAGCAGCTTATTGGGGACAGGGGGCCAAGAGACCCAGTACTTC
cdr3_aa: CASSLLGTGGQETQYF

clone_size: NA
j_call: TRBJ1-5
d_call: NA
v_call: TRBV28
cdr3_nt: TGTGCCAGCAGCTTCCCTTCCTTATCGAATCAGCCCCGGCATTTT
cdr3_aa: CASSFPSLSNQPRHF

clone_size: many
j_call: TRBJ1-4
d_call: NA
v_call: TRBV2
cdr3_nt: TGTGCCAGCAGTGACTCAGTTACTGAAAAACTGTTTTTT
cdr3_aa: CASSDSVTEKLFF

clone_size: few
j_call: TRBJ2-7
d_call: TRBD1
v_call: TRBV6-1
cdr3_nt: TGTGCCAGCAGGCCCACAGGGGGCGCAACCTACGAGCAGTACTTC
cdr3_aa: CASRPTGGATYEQYF

clone_size: many
j_call: TRBJ2-5
d_call: NA
v_call: TRBV12-3/TRBV12-4
cdr3_nt: TGTGCCAGCAGCCCACGTCTGGGGACTGGAGAGACCCAGTACTTC
cdr3_aa: CASSPRLGTGETQYF

clone_size: many
j_call: TRBJ2-5
d_call: NA
v_call: TRBV28
cdr3_nt: TGTGCCAGCAGTTTTGCCTCCAGGGAACTATCCCAAGAGACCCAGTACTTC
cdr3_aa: CASSFASRELSQETQYF

clone_size: NA
j_call: TRBJ1-1
d_call: NA
v_call: TRBV4-1
cdr3_nt: TGCGCCAGCAGCCAAAGTGGGGCGAGTGGTGAAGCTTTCTTT
cdr3_aa: CASSQSGASGEAFF

clone_size: many
j_call: TRBJ1-4
d_call: NA
v_call: TRBV2
cdr3_nt: TGTGCCAGGTCGACGGGGATATACGAAAAACTGTTTTTT
cdr3_aa: CARSTGIYEKLFF

clone_size: many
j_call: TRBJ2-2
d_call: NA
v_call: TRBV10-3
cdr3_nt: TGTGCCATCAGTGAGGGGGCTAGTGGGACCGGGGAGCTGTTTTTT
cdr3_aa: CAISEGASGTGELFF

clone_size: NA
j_call: TRBJ2-1
d_call: NA
v_call: TRBV11-3
cdr3_nt: TGTGCCAGCACCCCGAGGGCTGCGCCCTACAATGAGCAGTTCTTC
cdr3_aa: CASTPRAAPYNEQFF

clone_size: few
j_call: TRBJ2-3
d_call: TRBD2
v_call: TRBV28
cdr3_nt: TGTGCCAGCAGTTTATATATCAGCGGGAACACAGATACGCAGTATTTT
cdr3_aa: CASSLYISGNTDTQYF

clone_size: few
j_call: TRBJ2-7
d_call: TRBD2
v_call: TRBV27
cdr3_nt: TGTGCCAGCAGTCTCTACCCTAGCGGGAGAGACTACGAGCAGTACTTC
cdr3_aa: CASSLYPSGRDYEQYF

clone_size: few
j_call: TRBJ1-2
d_call: TRBD1
v_call: TRBV28
cdr3_nt: TGTGCCAGCAGTTGGACAGGGGGCCGTGGCTACACCTTC
cdr3_aa: CASSWTGGRGYTF

clone_size: many
j_call: TRBJ2-2
d_call: TRBD2
v_call: TRBV11-3
cdr3_nt: TGTGCCAGCAGCTTGGGACTAGGAGACGCCGGGGAGCTGTTTTTT
cdr3_aa: CASSLGLGDAGELFF

clone_size: many
j_call: TRBJ1-4
d_call: TRBD1
v_call: TRBV11-2
cdr3_nt: TGTGCCAGCAGCTTAGCGGGACAGGGGGCGTTTAGTGAAAAACTGTTTTTT
cdr3_aa: CASSLAGQGAFSEKLFF

clone_size: NA
j_call: TRBJ2-6
d_call: NA
v_call: TRBV7-2
cdr3_nt: TGTGCCAGCAGCTTAGCAGGGGGGGGTTCCTCTGGGGCCAACGTCCTGACTTTC
cdr3_aa: CASSLAGGGSSGANVLTF

clone_size: NA
j_call: TRBJ2-7
d_call: TRBD1
v_call: TRBV7-6
cdr3_nt: TGTGCCAGCAGGGGGACAGGGGCGGGGGAGCAGTACTTC
cdr3_aa: CASRGTGAGEQYF

clone_size: many
j_call: TRBJ1-1
d_call: NA
v_call: TRBV6-5
cdr3_nt: TGTGCCAGCAGTTCGGAGAATCTGGGCGACACTGAAGCTTTCTTT
cdr3_aa: CASSSENLGDTEAFF

clone_size: NA
j_call: TRBJ2-7
d_call: NA
v_call: TRBV6-5
cdr3_nt: TGTGCCAGCATGGACCATCGCTACGAGCAGTACTTC
cdr3_aa: CASMDHRYEQYF

clone_size: many
j_call: TRBJ1-1
d_call: NA
v_call: TRBV30
cdr3_nt: TGTGCCTGGAGTGTCCACGGGAACACTGAAGCTTTCTTT
cdr3_aa: CAWSVHGNTEAFF

clone_size: many
j_call: TRBJ1-2
d_call: NA
v_call: TRBV28
cdr3_nt: TGTGCCAGCAGCTCTGGGATAAGTAACTATGGCTACACCTTC
cdr3_aa: CASSSGISNYGYTF

clone_size: NA
j_call: TRBJ1-1
d_call: NA
v_call: TRBV19
cdr3_nt: TGTGCCAGTAGTATCGCGGGGACGGCAAGTGAAGCTTTCTTT
cdr3_aa: CASSIAGTASEAFF

clone_size: NA
j_call: TRBJ2-1
d_call: NA
v_call: TRBV2
cdr3_nt: TGTGCCAGCAGTGACTTGGGGCGGGGTGAGCAGTTCTTC
cdr3_aa: CASSDLGRGEQFF

clone_size: many
j_call: TRBJ1-2
d_call: TRBD1
v_call: TRBV7-2
cdr3_nt: TGTGCCAGCAGCCCACAGGGGGCGTTCAACTATGGCTACACCTTC
cdr3_aa: CASSPQGAFNYGYTF

clone_size: NA
j_call: TRBJ1-5
d_call: NA
v_call: TRBV20-1
cdr3_nt: TGCAGTGCTCAGAGGGGCAGGGACAATCAGCCCCAGCATTTT
cdr3_aa: CSAQRGRDNQPQHF

clone_size: many
j_call: TRBJ2-7
d_call: TRBD1
v_call: TRBV10-3
cdr3_nt: TGTGCCATCAGCCGAGGGGGCACAGGTTACGAGCAGTACTTC
cdr3_aa: CAISRGGTGYEQYF